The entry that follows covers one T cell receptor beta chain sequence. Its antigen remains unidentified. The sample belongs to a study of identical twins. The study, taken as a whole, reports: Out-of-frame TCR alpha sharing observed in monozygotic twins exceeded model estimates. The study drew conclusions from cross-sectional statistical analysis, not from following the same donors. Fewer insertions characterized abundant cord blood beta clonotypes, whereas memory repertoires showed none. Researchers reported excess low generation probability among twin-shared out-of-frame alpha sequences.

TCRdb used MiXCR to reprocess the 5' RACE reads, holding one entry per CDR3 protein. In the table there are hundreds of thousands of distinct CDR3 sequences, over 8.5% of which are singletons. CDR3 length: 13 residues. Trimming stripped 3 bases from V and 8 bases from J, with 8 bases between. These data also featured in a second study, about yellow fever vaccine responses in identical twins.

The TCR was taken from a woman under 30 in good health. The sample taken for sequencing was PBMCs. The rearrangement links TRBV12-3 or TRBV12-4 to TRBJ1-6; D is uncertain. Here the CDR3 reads CASSLEADSPLHF. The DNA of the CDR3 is TGTGCCAGCAGTTTGGAGGCAGATTCACCCCTCCACTTT.